This TCR beta chain was profiled in a study of blood T cell repertoires in COVID-19. Study as a whole: The analysed material was cDNA or gDNA that came from T cells, B-cell-depleted T cells, or PBMCs.

TCRdb keeps only in-frame clones here, not all; method: immunoSEQ multiplex PCR. The sample contains about 52,000 clones, roughly four fifths of which appear only once. This CDR3 region has 16 residues. Germline lookup yields CDR1 MGHRA and CDR2 YSYEKL. Trimming took 0 bases from V and 5 from J, leaving 13 bases between them. The chain joins TRBV4-1 to TRBJ1-4; the D is unclear. The sample was peripheral blood. This receptor was taken from a man aged 70 or older with active COVID-19. The CDR3 sequence is CASSQDPPGGNEKLFF. The CDR3 DNA reads as TGCGCCAGCAGCCAAGACCCCCCAGGCGGGAATGAAAAACTGTTTTTT.